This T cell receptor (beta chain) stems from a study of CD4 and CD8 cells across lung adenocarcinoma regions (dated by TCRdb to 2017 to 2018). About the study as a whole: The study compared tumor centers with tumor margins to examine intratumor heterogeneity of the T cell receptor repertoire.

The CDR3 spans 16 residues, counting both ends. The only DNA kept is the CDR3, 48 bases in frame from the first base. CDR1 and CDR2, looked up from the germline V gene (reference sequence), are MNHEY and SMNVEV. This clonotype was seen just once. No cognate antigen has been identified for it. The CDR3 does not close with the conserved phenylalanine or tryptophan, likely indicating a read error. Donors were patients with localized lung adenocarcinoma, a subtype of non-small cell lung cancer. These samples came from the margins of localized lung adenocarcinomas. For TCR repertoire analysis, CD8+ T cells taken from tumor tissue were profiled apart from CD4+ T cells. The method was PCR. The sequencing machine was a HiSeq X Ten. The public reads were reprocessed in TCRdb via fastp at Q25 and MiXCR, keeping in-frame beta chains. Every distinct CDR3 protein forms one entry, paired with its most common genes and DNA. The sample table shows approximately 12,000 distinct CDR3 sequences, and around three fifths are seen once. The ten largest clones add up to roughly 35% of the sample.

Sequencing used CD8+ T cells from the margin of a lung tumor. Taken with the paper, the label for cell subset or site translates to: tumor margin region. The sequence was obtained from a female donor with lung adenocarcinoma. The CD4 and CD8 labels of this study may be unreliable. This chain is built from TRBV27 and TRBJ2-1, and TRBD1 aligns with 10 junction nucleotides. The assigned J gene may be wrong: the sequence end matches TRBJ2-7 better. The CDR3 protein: CASSGTRRTGGGEQYL. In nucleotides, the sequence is TGTGCCAGCAGTGGGACGAGGAGGACAGGGGGTGGCGAGCAGTACTTA.